This entry is about one TCR beta chain. Some clones are missing from TCRdb's copy, which holds only in-frame ones; the method was immunoSEQ multiplex PCR. The sample holds roughly 150,000 clones, 75% to 85% seen once. This sample is drawn from a study of blood T cell repertoires in COVID-19. Study details: The study drew acute and convalescent COVID-19 samples from the United States, Italy and Spain. From T cells, B-cell-depleted T cells, or PBMCs came the material, which was cDNA or gDNA.

Sequenced: peripheral blood. The TCR originated in a man aged 55 to 70 with acute or convalescent COVID-19.

The DNA of the CDR3 is TGTGCCAGCAGCTTAACCTCGCGCTTAGGGGTTTACAATGAGCAGTTCTTC. Its translation is CASSLTSRLGVYNEQFF. The chain employs TRBV7-3 and TRBJ2-1; D may be TRBD1 (5 bases). This CDR3 is 17 amino acids long. The germline gives CDR1 SGHTA, CDR2 FQGTGA. Between the trimmed V and J ends, which lost 0 bases and 4 bases, there was a span of 16 bases.